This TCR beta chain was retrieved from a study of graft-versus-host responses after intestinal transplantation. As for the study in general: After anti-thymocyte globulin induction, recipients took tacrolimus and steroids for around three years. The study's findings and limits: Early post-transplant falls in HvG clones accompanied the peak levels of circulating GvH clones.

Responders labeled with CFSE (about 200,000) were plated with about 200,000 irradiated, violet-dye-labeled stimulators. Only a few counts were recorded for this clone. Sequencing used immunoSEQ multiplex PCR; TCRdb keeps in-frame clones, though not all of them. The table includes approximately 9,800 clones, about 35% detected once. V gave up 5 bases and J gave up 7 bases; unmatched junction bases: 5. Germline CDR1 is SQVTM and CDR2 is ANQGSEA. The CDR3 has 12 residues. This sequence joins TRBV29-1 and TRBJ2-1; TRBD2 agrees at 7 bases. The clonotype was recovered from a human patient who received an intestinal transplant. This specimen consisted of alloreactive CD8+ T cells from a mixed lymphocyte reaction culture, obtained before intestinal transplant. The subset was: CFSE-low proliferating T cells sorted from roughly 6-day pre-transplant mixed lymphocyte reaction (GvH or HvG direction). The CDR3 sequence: CSVILADNEQFF. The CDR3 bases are TGCAGCGTTATCCTAGCGGATAATGAGCAGTTCTTC.